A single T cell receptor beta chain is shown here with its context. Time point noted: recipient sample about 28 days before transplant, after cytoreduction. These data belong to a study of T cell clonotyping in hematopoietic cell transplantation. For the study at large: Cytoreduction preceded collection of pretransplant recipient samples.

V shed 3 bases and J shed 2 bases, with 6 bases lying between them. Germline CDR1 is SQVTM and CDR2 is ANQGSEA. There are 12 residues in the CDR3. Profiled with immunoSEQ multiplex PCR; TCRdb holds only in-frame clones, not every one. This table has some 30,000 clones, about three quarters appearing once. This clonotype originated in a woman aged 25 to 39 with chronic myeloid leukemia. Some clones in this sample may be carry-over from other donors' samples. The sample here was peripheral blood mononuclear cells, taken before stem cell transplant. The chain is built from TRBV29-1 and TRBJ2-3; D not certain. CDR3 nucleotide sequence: TGCAGCGTTGAGGAGAACACAGATACGCAGTATTTT. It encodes CSVEENTDTQYF.